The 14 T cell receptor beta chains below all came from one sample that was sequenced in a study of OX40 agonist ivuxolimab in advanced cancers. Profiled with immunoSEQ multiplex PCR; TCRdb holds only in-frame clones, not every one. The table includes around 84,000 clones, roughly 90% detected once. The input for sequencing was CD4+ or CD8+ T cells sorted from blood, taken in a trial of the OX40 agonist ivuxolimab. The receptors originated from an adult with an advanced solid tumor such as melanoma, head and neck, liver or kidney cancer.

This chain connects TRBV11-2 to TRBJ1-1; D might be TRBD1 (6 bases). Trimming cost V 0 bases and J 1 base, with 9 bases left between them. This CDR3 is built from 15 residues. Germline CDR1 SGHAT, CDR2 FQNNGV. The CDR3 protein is CASSLDLDRNTEAFF. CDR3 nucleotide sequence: TGTGCCAGCAGCTTAGATTTGGACAGGAACACTGAAGCTTTCTTT.

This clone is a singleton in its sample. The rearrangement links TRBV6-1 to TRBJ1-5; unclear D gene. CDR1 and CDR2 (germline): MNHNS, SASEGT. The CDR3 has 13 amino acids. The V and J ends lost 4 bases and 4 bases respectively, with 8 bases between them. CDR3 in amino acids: CASSASLNQPQHF. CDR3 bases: TGTGCCAGCAGTGCCTCACTTAATCAGCCCCAGCATTTT.

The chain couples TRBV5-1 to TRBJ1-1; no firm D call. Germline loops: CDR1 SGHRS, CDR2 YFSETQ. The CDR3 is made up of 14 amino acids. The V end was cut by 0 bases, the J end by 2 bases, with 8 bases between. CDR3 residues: CASSLAAGNTEAFF. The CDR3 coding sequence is TGCGCCAGCAGCTTGGCCGCAGGTAACACTGAAGCTTTCTTT.

CDR3: CASSEDTGRTYEQYF. CDR3 in DNA: TGTGCCAGCAGTGAAGATACAGGGAGAACCTACGAGCAGTACTTC. The chain employs TRBV6-1 and TRBJ2-7, with D possibly TRBD1 on 6 matching bases. CDR1 is MNHNS and CDR2 is SASEGT in the germline V gene. This CDR3 has 15 residues. V was cut by 1 base and J by 2 bases, with 12 bases left in between.

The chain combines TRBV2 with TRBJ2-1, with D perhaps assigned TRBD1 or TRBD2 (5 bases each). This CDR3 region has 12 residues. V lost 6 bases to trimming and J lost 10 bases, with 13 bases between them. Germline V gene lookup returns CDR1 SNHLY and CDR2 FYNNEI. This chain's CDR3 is CASRGPGDEQFF. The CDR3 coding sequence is TGTGCCAGCAGGGGCCCCGGGGACGAGCAGTTCTTC.

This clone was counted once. The chain's CDR3 is CASSPTSGSSYEQYF. The DNA of the CDR3 is TGTGCCAGCTCACCAACTAGCGGGAGTTCCTACGAGCAGTACTTC. The rearrangement links TRBV18 to TRBJ2-7, with 11 bases matching TRBD2. The V gene end was trimmed by 2 bases and the J gene end by 1 base; junction bases not matched to a gene: 1. The germline gives CDR1 KGHSH, CDR2 LQKENI. The length of the CDR3 is 15 residues.

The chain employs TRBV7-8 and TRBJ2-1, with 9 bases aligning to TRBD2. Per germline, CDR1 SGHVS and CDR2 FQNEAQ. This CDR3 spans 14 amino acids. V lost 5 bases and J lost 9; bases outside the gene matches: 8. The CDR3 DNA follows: TGTGCCAGCAGCCCCGGACTAGCGTCGGCTGAGCAGTTCTTC. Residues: CASSPGLASAEQFF.

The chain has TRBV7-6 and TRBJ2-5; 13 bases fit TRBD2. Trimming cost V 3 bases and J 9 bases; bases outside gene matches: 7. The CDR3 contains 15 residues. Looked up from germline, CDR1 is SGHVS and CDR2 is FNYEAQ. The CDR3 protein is CASSFGLAGAGAQYF. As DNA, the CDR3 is TGTGCCAGCAGCTTTGGACTAGCGGGGGCTGGGGCCCAGTACTTC.

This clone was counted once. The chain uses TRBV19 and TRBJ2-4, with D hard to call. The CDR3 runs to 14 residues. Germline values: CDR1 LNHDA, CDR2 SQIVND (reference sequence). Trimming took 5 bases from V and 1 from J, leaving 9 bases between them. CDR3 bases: TGTGCCAGTAGTTACCAATTCGCCAAAAACATTCAGTACTTC. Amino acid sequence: CASSYQFAKNIQYF.

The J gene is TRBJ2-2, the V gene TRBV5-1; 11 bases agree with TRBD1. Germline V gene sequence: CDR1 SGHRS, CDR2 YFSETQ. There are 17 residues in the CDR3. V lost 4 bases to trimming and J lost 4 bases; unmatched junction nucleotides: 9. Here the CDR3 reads CASSPGFGTGGTGELFF. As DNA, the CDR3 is TGCGCCAGCAGCCCAGGCTTTGGGACAGGGGGCACCGGGGAGCTGTTTTTT.

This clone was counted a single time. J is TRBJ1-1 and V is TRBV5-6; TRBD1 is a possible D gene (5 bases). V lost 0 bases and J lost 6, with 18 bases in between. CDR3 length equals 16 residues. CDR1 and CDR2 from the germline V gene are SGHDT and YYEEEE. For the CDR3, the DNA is TGTGCCAGCAGCTTGGATCGAACAGGAAGACGGGCTGAAGCTTTCTTT. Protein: CASSLDRTGRRAEAFF.

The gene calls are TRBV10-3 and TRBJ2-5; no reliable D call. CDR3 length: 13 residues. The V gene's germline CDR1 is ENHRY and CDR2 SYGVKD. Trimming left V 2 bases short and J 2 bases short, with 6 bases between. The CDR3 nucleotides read TGTGCCATCAGTGAGCCAGCGCAAGAGACCCAGTACTTC. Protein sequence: CAISEPAQETQYF.

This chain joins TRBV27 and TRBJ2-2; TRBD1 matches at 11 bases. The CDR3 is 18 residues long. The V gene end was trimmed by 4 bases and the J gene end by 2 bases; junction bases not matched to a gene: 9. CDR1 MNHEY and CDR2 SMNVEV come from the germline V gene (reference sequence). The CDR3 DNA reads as TGTGCCAGCAGTTCCCCAGGACAGGGGGCCTTAAACACCGGGGAGCTGTTTTTT. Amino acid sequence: CASSSPGQGALNTGELFF.

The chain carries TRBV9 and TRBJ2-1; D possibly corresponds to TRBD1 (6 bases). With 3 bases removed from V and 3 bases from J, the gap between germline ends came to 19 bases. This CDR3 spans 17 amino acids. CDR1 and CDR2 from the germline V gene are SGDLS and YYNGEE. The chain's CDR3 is CASSGGGWRGGYNEQFF. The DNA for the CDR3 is TGTGCCAGCAGCGGGGGCGGTTGGCGAGGGGGCTACAATGAGCAGTTCTTC. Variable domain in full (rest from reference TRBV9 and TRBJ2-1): DSGVTQTPKHLITATGQRVTLRCSPRSGDLSVYWYQQSLDQGLQFLIQYYNGEERAKGNILERFSAQQFPDLHSELNLSSLELGDSALYFCASSGGGWRGGYNEQFFGPGTRLTVL.